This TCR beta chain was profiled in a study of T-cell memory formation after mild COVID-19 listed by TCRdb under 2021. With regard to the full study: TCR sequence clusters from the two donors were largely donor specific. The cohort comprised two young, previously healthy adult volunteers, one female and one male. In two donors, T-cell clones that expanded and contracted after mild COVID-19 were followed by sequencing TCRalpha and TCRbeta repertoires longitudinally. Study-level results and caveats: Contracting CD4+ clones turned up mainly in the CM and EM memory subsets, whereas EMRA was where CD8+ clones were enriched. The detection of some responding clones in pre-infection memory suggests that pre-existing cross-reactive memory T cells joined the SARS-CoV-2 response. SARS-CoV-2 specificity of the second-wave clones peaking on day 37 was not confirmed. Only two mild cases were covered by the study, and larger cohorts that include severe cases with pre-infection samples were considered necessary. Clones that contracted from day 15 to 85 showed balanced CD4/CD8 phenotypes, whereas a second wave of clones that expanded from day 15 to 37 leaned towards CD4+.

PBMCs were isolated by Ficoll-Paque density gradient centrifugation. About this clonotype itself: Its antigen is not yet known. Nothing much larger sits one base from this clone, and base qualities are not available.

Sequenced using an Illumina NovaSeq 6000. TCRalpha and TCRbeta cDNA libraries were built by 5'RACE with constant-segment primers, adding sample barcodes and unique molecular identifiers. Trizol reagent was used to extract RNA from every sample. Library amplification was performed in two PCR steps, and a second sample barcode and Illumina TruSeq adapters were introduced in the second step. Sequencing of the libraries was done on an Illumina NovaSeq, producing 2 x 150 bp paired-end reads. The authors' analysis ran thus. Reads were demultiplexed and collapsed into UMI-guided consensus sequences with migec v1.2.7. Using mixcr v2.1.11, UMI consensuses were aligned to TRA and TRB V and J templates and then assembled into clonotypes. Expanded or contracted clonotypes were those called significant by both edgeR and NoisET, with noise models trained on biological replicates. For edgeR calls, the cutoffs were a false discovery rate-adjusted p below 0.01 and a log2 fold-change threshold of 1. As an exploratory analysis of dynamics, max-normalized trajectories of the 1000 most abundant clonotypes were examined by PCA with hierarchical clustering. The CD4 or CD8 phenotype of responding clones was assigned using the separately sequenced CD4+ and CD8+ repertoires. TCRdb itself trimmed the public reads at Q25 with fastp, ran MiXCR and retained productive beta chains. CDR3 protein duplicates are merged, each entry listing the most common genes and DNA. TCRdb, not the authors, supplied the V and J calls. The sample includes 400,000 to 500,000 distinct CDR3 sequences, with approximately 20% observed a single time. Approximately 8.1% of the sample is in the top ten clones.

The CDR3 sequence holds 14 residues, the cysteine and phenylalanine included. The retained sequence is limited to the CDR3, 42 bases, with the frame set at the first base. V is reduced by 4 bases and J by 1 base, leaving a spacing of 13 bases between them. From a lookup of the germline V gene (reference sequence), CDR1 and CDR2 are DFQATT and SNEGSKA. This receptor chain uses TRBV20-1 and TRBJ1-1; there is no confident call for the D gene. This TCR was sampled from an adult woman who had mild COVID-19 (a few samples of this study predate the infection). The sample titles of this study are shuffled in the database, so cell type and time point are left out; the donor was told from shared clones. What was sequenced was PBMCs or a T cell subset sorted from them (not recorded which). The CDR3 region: CSAKQSWSNTEAFF. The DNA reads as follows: TGCAGTGCTAAGCAGAGCTGGTCGAACACTGAAGCTTTCTTT.